The clone carrying this T cell receptor (beta chain) was counted at least ten times. The source of the sample is a study of regulatory T cells in long-lasting Graves disease. Across the study: The study enrolled newly diagnosed Graves' patients on antithyroid drugs under 3 months.

Germline lookup yields CDR1 MDHEN and CDR2 SYDVKM. The CDR3 is 17 amino acids. V was trimmed by 1 base and J by 0 bases, leaving 13 bases between them. iRepertoire HTBI primers and Arm-PCR of CDR3 regions built TCR beta libraries. TCRdb re-derived calls from the multiplex PCR reads in MiXCR, one entry per CDR3 protein. The table has around 420,000 distinct CDR3 sequences, over 14% seen once. The time point is: newly diagnosed GD, antithyroid drugs for less than 3 months. After RNA was extracted from PBMCs, the TCR library was made from it. These same data were also listed under a study on T cells in Graves' hyperthyroidism and ophthalmopathy. According to that study: Among the patients, aged 18 to 65, hyperthyroidism was newly diagnosed and had lasted under 2 months. By a 13 V-J model, ophthalmopathy was set apart from stable hyperthyroidism.

The rearrangement joins TRBV28 to TRBJ2-1; D remains ambiguous. This sequence originates from a woman in her forties with Graves disease. The specimen was peripheral blood mononuclear cells (PBMCs), collected at new diagnosis, from a patient treated with antithyroid drugs. This CDR3 reads CASSLLIGPGSYNEQFF. CDR3 DNA: TGTGCCAGCAGTTTATTGATCGGTCCCGGCTCCTACAATGAGCAGTTCTTC.